What follows are 6 T cell receptor beta chains derived from one specimen sequenced in a study of T cell responses to AZD1222 COVID-19 vaccine. Clones were read by immunoSEQ multiplex PCR, and TCRdb kept only the in-frame ones, dropping some. Seen here are around 120,000 clones, roughly 82% observed once, and the top ten hold about 26%. The sequences come from peripheral blood, collected 28 days after the second AZD1222 dose. These receptors came from an adult who received the AZD1222 COVID-19 vaccine.

V usage is TRBV6-1 and J usage is TRBJ2-7; D assignment may be TRBD1 or TRBD2 (5 bases each). Germline V gene sequence: CDR1 MNHNS, CDR2 SASEGT. V lost 3 bases and J 4 bases, leaving 16 bases between the germline ends. CDR3 size: 15 residues. CDR3 nucleotides: TGTGCCAGCAGTGACCAGGGAGATCCCGAGTACGAGCAGTACTTC. Translated: CASSDQGDPEYEQYF.

The gene calls are TRBV25-1 and TRBJ2-7, with TRBD1 identical over 8 bases. V lost 6 bases to trimming and J lost 0 bases; unmatched junction nucleotides: 1. The CDR3 length is 13 residues. Germline V CDR1 and CDR2: MGHDK, SYGVNS. In DNA, the CDR3 is TGTGCCAGCAGGGGGACAGGCTCCTACGAGCAGTACTTC. Translating gives CASRGTGSYEQYF.

The V call is TRBV6-5, the J call TRBJ2-1; possible D gene TRBD2, 5 bases. The CDR3 is 15 amino acids. Germline V CDR1 and CDR2: MNHEY, SVGAGI. Trimming cost V 7 bases and J 5 bases, with 18 bases left between them. The CDR3 DNA follows: TGTGCCAGCAACCCTATAGCGAGGAATAACAATGAGCAGTTCTTC. It is translated as CASNPIARNNNEQFF.

The rearrangement joins TRBV14 to TRBJ1-5, with D maybe TRBD1 (5 bases). The V end lost 5 bases, the J end lost 5 bases, and 10 bases lay between the germline ends. Germline V gene data show CDR1 as SGHDN and CDR2 as FVKESK. This CDR3 is 13 amino acids long. The CDR3 here is CASSKGADQPQHF. The CDR3 DNA follows: TGTGCCAGCAGCAAAGGGGCAGATCAGCCCCAGCATTTT.

The V gene is TRBV5-1, the J gene TRBJ1-4, with D unclear. Germline V CDR1 and CDR2: SGHRS, YFSETQ. The CDR3 has 16 residues. Trimming removed 4 bases at V and 6 bases at J, with 19 bases between. CDR3: CASSLREAGRDEKLFF. DNA of the CDR3: TGCGCCAGCAGCCTCCGAGAGGCGGGGAGAGATGAAAAACTGTTTTTT.

This clone came up a few times. This sequence joins TRBV14 and TRBJ1-3; TRBD1 is a possible D gene (5 bases). Trimming stripped 0 bases from V and 0 bases from J, with 21 bases between. The V gene's germline CDR1 is SGHDN and CDR2 FVKESK. The CDR3 spans 20 residues. The CDR3 spells CASSQDPPRVIHRSGNTIYF. The CDR3 region has the DNA TGTGCCAGCAGCCAAGATCCCCCCAGGGTGATACACCGCTCTGGAAACACCATATATTTT.